The clone carrying this TCR beta chain showed up many times. The target antigen is unknown. This sample is part of a study of metastatic and nonmetastatic thyroid tumors. The study's findings and limits: Malignant tumors reportedly showed significantly higher TCR beta diversity than benign nodules in both blood and tumor.

No treatment had been given to any patient before thyroid surgery. TCRdb recomputed clones from the PCR reads via MiXCR. The table lists about 40,000 clones, less than 15% of them singletons. Germline CDR1 reads LNHDA; CDR2 reads SQIVND (reference sequence). V lost 3 bases and J lost 1, with 9 bases in between. The CDR3 totals 14 residues. This chain links TRBV19 with TRBJ1-1; D remains ambiguous. The specimen sequenced was blood. The receptor was isolated from a female donor with papillary thyroid cancer or a benign thyroid nodule (not recorded which). Some clones in this sample may be carry-over from other donors' samples. The CDR3, as DNA: TGTGCCAGTAGTATCATTTCCGGGAACACTGAAGCTTTCTTT. Translated: CASSIISGNTEAFF.